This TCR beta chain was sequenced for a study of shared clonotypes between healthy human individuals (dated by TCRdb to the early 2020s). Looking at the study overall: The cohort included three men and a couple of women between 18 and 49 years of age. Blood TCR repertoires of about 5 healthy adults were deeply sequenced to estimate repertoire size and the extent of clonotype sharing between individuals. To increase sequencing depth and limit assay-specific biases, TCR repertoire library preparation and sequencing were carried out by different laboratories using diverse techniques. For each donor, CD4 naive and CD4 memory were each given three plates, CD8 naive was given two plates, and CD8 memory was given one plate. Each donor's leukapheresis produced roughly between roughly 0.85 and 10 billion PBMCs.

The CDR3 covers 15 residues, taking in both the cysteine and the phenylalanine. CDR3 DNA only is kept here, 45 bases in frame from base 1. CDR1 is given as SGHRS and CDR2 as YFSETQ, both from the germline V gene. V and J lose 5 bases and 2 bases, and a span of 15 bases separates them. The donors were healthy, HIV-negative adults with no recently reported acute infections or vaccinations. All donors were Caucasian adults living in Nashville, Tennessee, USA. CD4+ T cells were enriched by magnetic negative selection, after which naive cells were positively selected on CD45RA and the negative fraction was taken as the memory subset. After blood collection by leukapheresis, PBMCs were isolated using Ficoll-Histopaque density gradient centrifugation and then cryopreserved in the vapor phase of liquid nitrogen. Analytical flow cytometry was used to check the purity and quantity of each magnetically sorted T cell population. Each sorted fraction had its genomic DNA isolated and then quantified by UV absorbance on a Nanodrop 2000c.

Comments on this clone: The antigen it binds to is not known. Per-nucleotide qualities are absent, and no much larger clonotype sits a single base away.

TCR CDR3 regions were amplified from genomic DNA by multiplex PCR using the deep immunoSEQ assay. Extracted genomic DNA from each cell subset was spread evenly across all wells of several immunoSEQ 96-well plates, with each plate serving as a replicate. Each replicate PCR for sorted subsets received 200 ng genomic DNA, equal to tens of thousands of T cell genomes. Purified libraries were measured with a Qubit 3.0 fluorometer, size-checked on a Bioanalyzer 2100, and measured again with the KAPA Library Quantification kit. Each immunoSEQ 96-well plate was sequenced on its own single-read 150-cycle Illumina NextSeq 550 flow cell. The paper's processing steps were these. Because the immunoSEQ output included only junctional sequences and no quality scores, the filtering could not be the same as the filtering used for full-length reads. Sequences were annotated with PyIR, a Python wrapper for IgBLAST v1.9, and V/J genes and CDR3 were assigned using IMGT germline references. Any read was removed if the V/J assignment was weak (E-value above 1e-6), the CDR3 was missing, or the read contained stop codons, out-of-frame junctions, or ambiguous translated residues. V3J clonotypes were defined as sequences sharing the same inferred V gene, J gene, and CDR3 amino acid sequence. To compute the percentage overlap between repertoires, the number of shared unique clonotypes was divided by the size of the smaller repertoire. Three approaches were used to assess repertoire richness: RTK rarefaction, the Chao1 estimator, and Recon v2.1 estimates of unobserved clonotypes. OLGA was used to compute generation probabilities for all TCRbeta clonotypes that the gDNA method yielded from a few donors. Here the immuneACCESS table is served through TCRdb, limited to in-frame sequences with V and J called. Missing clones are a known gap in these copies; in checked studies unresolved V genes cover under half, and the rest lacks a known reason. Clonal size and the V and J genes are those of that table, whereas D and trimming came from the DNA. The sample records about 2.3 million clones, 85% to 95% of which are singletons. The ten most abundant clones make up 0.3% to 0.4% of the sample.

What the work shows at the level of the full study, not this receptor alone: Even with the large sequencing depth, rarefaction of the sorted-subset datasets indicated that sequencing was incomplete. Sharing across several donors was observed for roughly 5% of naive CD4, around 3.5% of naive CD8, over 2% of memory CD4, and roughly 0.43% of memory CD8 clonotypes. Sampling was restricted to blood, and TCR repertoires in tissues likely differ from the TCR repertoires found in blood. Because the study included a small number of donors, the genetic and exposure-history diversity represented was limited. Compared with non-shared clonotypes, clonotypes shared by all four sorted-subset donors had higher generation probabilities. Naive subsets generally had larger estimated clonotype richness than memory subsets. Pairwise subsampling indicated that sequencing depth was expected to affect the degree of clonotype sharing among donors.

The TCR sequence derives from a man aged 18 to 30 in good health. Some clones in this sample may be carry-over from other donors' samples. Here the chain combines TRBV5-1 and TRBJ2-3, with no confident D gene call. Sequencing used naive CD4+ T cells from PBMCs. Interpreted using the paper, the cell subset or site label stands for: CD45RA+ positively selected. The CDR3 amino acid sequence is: CASSVTDFYTDTQYF. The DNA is TGCGCCAGCAGTGTAACAGACTTTTACACAGATACGCAGTATTTT.